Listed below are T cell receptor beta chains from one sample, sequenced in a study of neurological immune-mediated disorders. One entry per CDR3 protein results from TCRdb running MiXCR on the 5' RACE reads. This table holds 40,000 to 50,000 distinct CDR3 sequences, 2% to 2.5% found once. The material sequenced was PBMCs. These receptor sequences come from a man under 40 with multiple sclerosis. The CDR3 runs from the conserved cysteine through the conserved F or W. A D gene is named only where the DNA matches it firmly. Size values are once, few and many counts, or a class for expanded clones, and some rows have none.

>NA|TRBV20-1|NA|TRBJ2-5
TGCAGTGCTGACCAGACAGTCAGGGAGACCCAGTACTTC
CSADQTVRETQYF
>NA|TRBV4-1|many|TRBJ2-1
TGCGCCAGCAGCCGTCAGGACTACCAGGGAGATGAGCAGTTCTTC
CASSRQDYQGDEQFF
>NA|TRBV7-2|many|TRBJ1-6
TGTGCCAGCAGCGCACAGCGGTCACCCCTCCACTTT
CASSAQRSPLHF
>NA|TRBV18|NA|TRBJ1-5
TGTGCCAGCTCACCAACCATACAGGGTAATCAGCCCCAGCATTTT
CASSPTIQGNQPQHF
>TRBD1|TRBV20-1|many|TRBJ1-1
TGCAGTGCTAGAGATGTGGGACAGCAGAACACTGAAGCTTTCTTT
CSARDVGQQNTEAFF
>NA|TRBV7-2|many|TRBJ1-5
TGTGCCAGCAGCGGCGGGACGGCACTACAGCCCCAGCATTTT
CASSGGTALQPQHF
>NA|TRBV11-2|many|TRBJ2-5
TGTGCCAGCAGCCTCGGGACAAGAGTTTTAGAGACCCAGTACTTC
CASSLGTRVLETQYF
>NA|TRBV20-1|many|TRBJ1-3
TGCAGTGCTAGTCGGGGGGCAAACTCTGGAAACACCATATATTTT
CSASRGANSGNTIYF
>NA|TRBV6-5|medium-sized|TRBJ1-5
TGTGCCACCCGCGCCGAGGGGGTCGTATCCAATCAGCCCCAGCATTTT
CATRAEGVVSNQPQHF
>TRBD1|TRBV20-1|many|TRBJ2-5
TGCAGTGCTAGTTGGGGACAGTACCAAGAGACCCAGTACTTC
CSASWGQYQETQYF
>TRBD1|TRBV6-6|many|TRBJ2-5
TGTGCCAGCAGCCGGGGACAGTTCCAAGAGACCCAGTACTTC
CASSRGQFQETQYF
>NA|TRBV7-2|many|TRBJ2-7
TGTGCCAGCAGCTTAGAAGGTACGCTCGACGAGCAGTACTTC
CASSLEGTLDEQYF
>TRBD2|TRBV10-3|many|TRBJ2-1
TGTGCCATCAGTGACGGGGGGGAAGAGCAGTTCTTC
CAISDGGEEQFF
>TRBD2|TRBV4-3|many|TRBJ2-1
TGCGCCAGCAGCCAAGTGACTAGCGGGACTCGGGGGAATGAGCAGTTCTTC
CASSQVTSGTRGNEQFF
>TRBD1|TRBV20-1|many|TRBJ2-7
TGCAGTGCTAATAGGGCCCGGGACAGCCTAACCTACGAGCAGTACTTC
CSANRARDSLTYEQYF
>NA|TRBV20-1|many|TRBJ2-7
TGCAGTGCTAGTGGGCTGAGGGACTACGAGCAGTACTTC
CSASGLRDYEQYF
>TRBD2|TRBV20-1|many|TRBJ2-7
TGCAGTGCTAGAGATTTAGCGGGAGAGTTGTTGGAGCAGTACTTC
CSARDLAGELLEQYF
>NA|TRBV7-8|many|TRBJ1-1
TGTGCCAGCAGCCCATCCCATGGGAACACTGAAGCTTTCTTT
CASSPSHGNTEAFF
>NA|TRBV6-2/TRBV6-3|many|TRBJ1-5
TGTGCCAGCAGTCTTGGCAGGGCCAATCAGCCCCAGCATTTT
CASSLGRANQPQHF
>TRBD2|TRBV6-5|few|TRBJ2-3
TGTGCCAGCAGCATAGCGGGAGTAGGAACAGATACGCAGTATTTT
CASSIAGVGTDTQYF
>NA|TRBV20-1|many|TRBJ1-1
TGCAGTGCTAGCCCAAGGACATTGTTGAACACTGAAGCTTTCTTT
CSASPRTLLNTEAFF
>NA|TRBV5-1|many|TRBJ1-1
TGCGCCAGCAAAGAATACACTGAAGCTTTCTTT
CASKEYTEAFF
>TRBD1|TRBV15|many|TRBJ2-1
TGTGCCACCAGCAGAGATCGGGCCGAGAGGGACAGGGACTACAATGAGCAGTTCTTC
CATSRDRAERDRDYNEQFF
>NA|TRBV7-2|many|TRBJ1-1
TGTGCCAGCAGCCCGCCGGGTCCGAACACTGAAGCTTTCTTT
CASSPPGPNTEAFF